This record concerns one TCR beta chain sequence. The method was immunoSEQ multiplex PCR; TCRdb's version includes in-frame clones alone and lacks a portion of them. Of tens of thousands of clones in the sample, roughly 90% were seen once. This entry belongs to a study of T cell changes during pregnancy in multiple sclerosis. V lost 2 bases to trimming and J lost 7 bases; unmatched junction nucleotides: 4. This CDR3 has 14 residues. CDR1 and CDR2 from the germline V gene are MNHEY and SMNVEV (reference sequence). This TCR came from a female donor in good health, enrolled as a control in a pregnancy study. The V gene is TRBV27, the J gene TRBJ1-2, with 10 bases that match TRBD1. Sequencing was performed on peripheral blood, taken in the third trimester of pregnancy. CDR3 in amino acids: CASSLGDRGGGYTF. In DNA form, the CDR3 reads TGTGCCAGCAGTTTAGGGGACAGGGGCGGTGGCTACACCTTC.